The 25 T cell receptor beta chains given below trace back to one sample, sequenced in a study of blood T cell repertoires in COVID-19. Some clones are missing from TCRdb's copy, which holds only in-frame ones; the method was immunoSEQ multiplex PCR. The sample shows 250,000 to 400,000 clones, about 92% of them seen only once. Sequencing was done on a sample of PBMCs or T cells enriched from blood (not recorded which). Receptors originate from a man aged 55 to 70 who had recovered from COVID-19.

V is TRBV7-2 and J is TRBJ1-5; no reliable D call. Trimming cost V 1 base and J 7 bases, with 11 bases left between them. The CDR3 spans 14 residues. Germline values: CDR1 SGHTA, CDR2 FQGNSA. The CDR3 reads CASSLVGGNQPQHF. The CDR3 nucleotides read TGTGCCAGCAGCTTAGTGGGAGGGAACCAGCCCCAGCATTTT.

J is TRBJ2-3 and V is TRBV30, with 10 bases identical to TRBD2. The CDR3 consists of 15 residues. The V segment lost 6 bases and the J segment 3 bases; nucleotides outside the gene matches: 9. Germline CDR1 is GTSNPN and CDR2 is SVGIG (reference sequence). CDR3 protein: CACPQRGGRTDTQYF. CDR3 nucleotides: TGTGCCTGTCCCCAGCGGGGGGGCCGGACAGATACGCAGTATTTT. Based on the CDR3 plus reference TRBV30 and TRBJ2-3, the full variable domain is SQTIHQWPATLVQPVGSPLSLECTVEGTSNPNLYWYRQAAGRGLQLLFYSVGIGQISSEVPQNLSASRPQDRQFILSSKKLLLSDSGFYLCACPQRGGRTDTQYFGPGTRLTVL.

V and J are TRBV7-4 and TRBJ1-5; D might be TRBD1 (6 bases). CDR1 SGHVT and CDR2 SQSDAQ come from the germline V gene. V shed 4 bases and J shed 7 bases, with 20 bases lying between them. The CDR3 spans 16 residues. The CDR3 DNA sequence: TGTGCCAGCAGCTCCCCGGGGGGCAGGATATGGCAGCCCCAGCATTTT. It specifies CASSSPGGRIWQPQHF.

With respect to this clone: The sample has other DNA sequences that encode this CDR3 too. The chain employs TRBV27 and TRBJ1-1; D is unresolved. Germline CDR1 MNHEY, CDR2 SMNVEV (reference sequence). V lost 3 bases, J lost 0 bases, and 8 bases lay in between. This CDR3 has 14 residues. In DNA form, the CDR3 reads TGTGCCAGCAGTTTGGCGGGGATGAACACTGAAGCTTTCTTT. Amino acids: CASSLAGMNTEAFF.

This clone was recorded only once. The rearrangement uses TRBV3-1 (or the pseudogene TRBV3-2) and TRBJ1-1, with 8 bases lining up with TRBD1. Per germline, CDR1 LGHDT and CDR2 YNNKEL (reference sequence). With V trimmed by 2 bases and J by 5 bases, 7 bases remained unmatched. This CDR3 comprises 15 residues. CDR3 sequence: CASSQYGTGLTEAFF. The CDR3 region has the DNA TGTGCCAGCAGCCAATACGGGACAGGTCTTACTGAAGCTTTCTTT.

The V call is TRBV6-1, the J call TRBJ1-5, with a tentative D call TRBD1 (5 bases). Trimming stripped 0 bases from V and 7 bases from J, with 19 bases between. The CDR3 sequence is 17 residues long. The germline V gene encodes CDR1 MNHNS and CDR2 SASEGT. The CDR3 nucleotides read TGTGCCAGCAGTGAAGCTGGGGGGTATCATCTAAGGCAGCCCCAGCATTTT. Its translation is CASSEAGGYHLRQPQHF.

The chain carries TRBV29-1 and TRBJ2-1; 10 nucleotides align to TRBD1. The CDR3 runs to 15 residues. The trim removed 5 bases at V and 4 bases at J, leaving 8 bases unmatched. Germline CDR1 is SQVTM and CDR2 is ANQGSEA. The CDR3 nucleotides are TGCAGCGTTAATGAGCGGGACAGGGGTTACAATGAGCAGTTCTTC. Translated: CSVNERDRGYNEQFF.

The chain joins TRBV24-1 to TRBJ1-2; D not certain. The V and J ends lost 1 base and 4 bases respectively, with 9 bases between them. CDR3 length: 14 amino acids. The germline V gene has CDR1 KGHDR and CDR2 SFDVKD. CDR3 sequence (DNA): TGTGCCACCAGTGATTTCTCCAGAACCTATGGCTACACCTTC. The encoded protein is CATSDFSRTYGYTF.

The gene calls are TRBV11-2 and TRBJ1-4; perhaps TRBD1 as D (5 bases). CDR3 length: 15 amino acids. The V end was cut by 2 bases, the J end by 5 bases, with 12 bases between. Germline CDR1 reads SGHAT; CDR2 reads FQNNGV. The CDR3 region is CASSLWRGGNEKLFF. CDR3 DNA: TGTGCCAGCAGCTTATGGAGGGGAGGAAATGAAAAACTGTTTTTT. The complete variable domain, with remaining parts taken from reference TRBV11-2 and TRBJ1-4, reads EAGVAQSPRYKIIEKRQSVAFWCNPISGHATLYWYQQILGQGPKLLIQFQNNGVVDDSQLPKDRFSAERLKGVDSTLKIQPAKLEDSAVYLCASSLWRGGNEKLFFGSGTQLSVL.

V and J are TRBV9 and TRBJ1-3; D is undetermined. The CDR3 contains 17 residues. V was trimmed by 0 bases and J by 4 bases, leaving 17 bases between them. Germline V gene data show CDR1 as SGDLS and CDR2 as YYNGEE. CDR3 residues: CASSVAGTGIQGNTIYF. As DNA, the CDR3 is TGTGCCAGCAGCGTAGCCGGAACCGGGATTCAGGGAAACACCATATATTTT.

This chain connects TRBV18 to TRBJ1-4; maybe TRBD1 (5 bases). Trimming took 2 bases from V and 8 from J, leaving 21 bases between them. Germline lookup yields CDR1 KGHSH and CDR2 LQKENI. The CDR3 has 17 residues. This chain's CDR3 is CASSPIPRGLRGEKLFF. The CDR3 DNA reads TGTGCCAGCTCACCAATCCCCCGTGGTCTCCGGGGGGAAAAACTGTTTTTT.

The V gene is TRBV10-2, the J gene TRBJ1-5; D may be TRBD1 (6 bases). The V gene's germline CDR1 is WSHSY and CDR2 SAAADI. The CDR3 runs to 17 residues. Trimming pared 2 bases from V and 0 bases from J, leaving 14 bases between. The CDR3 nucleotides read TGCGCCAGCAGTGAGACAGGGAAGTTTTATAGCAATCAGCCCCAGCATTTT. Translating gives CASSETGKFYSNQPQHF.

The rearrangement joins TRBV19 to TRBJ2-7; 11 nucleotides align to TRBD2. Germline V gene lookup returns CDR1 LNHDA and CDR2 SQIVND (reference sequence). The CDR3 is 14 residues long. Unmatched junction bases numbered 6, after V lost 7 bases and J lost 4 bases. The CDR3, as DNA: TGTGCCAGTACCTTAGCGGGGGGGCCGTACGAGCAGTACTTC. Protein product: CASTLAGGPYEQYF.

The chain combines TRBV5-1 with TRBJ2-7; 10 nucleotides match TRBD1. The germline V gene has CDR1 SGHRS and CDR2 YFSETQ. Trimming cost V 3 bases and J 6 bases; bases outside gene matches: 3. The length of the CDR3 is 13 residues. DNA of the CDR3: TGCGCCAGCAGCTACGGACAGGGGGGCGAGCAGTACTTC. It specifies CASSYGQGGEQYF.

The chain is built from TRBV4-1 and TRBJ2-6; TRBD2 matches at 13 bases. J was trimmed by 2 bases and V by 4 bases; bases with no gene match: 14. Germline V gives CDR1 MGHRA, CDR2 YSYEKL. The CDR3 length is 21 residues. CDR3 in amino acids: CASSLRYGLAGALAGANVLTF. The CDR3 DNA sequence: TGCGCCAGCAGCCTACGATATGGACTAGCGGGAGCCCTAGCTGGGGCCAACGTCCTGACTTTC.

The chain has TRBV5-1 and TRBJ2-5, with 11 nucleotides matching TRBD2. The V gene's germline CDR1 is SGHRS and CDR2 YFSETQ. Trimming took 4 bases from V and 2 from J; bases not matched to a gene: 16. The CDR3 is made up of 19 amino acids. The CDR3 bases are TGCGCCAGCAGCATCCGGCCAATAGCGGGGGGGATCGGGCAAGAGACCCAGTACTTC. Translating gives CASSIRPIAGGIGQETQYF.

The count of this clone is one. The chain is built from TRBV7-2 and TRBJ1-2; maybe TRBD1 (5 bases). This CDR3 is built from 12 residues. V shed 3 bases and J shed 7 bases, with 9 bases lying between them. From germline, CDR1 is SGHTA and CDR2 FQGNSA. Here the CDR3 reads CASSFYGGGYTF. Written as DNA, the CDR3 is TGTGCCAGCAGCTTCTACGGGGGTGGCTACACCTTC. Together with reference TRBV7-2 and TRBJ1-2, the CDR3 gives the full variable domain: GAGVSQSPSNKVTEKGKDVELRCDPISGHTALYWYRQSLGQGLEFLIYFQGNSAPDKSGLPSDRFSAERTGGSVSTLTIQRTQQEDSAVYLCASSFYGGGYTFGSGTRLTVV.

As regards this clone: Additional DNA sequences in this sample encode the identical CDR3. The chain recombines TRBV27 with TRBJ1-1, with D tentatively TRBD1 (6 bases). Germline V CDR1 and CDR2: MNHEY, SMNVEV (reference sequence). The V and J ends lost 3 bases and 4 bases respectively, with 9 bases between them. This CDR3 region has 13 residues. CDR3 loop: CASSLGGATEAFF. In nucleotides, the CDR3 is TGTGCCAGCAGTTTGGGGGGGGCCACTGAAGCTTTCTTT.

This rearrangement joins TRBV18 to TRBJ1-6, with TRBD1 as a possible D gene (6 bases). The V gene's germline CDR1 is KGHSH and CDR2 LQKENI. There are 14 residues in the CDR3. V lost 2 bases and J lost 9, with 11 bases in between. The CDR3 sequence is CASSPNREGSPLHF. DNA of the CDR3: TGTGCCAGCTCACCAAACAGGGAAGGTTCACCCCTCCACTTT.

The chain joins TRBV30 to TRBJ1-1, with 7 bases fitting TRBD1. V dropped 2 bases and J dropped 1; count of bases not matched to a gene: 10. CDR1 and CDR2 (germline): GTSNPN, SVGIG (reference sequence). This CDR3 is built from 16 residues. The CDR3 DNA reads TGTGCCTGGAGTCGACAGGGAAGCTCCGAGAACACTGAAGCTTTCTTT. Encoded protein: CAWSRQGSSENTEAFF.

This clone was recorded once. In the same sample, other DNA sequences code for this CDR3. The chain links TRBV5-1 to TRBJ2-7, with 7 bases fitting TRBD1. CDR3 length: 16 amino acids. V lost 4 bases to trimming and J lost 0 bases; unmatched junction nucleotides: 10. Germline V gene lookup returns CDR1 SGHRS and CDR2 YFSETQ. The chain's CDR3 is CASSDSQGLSSYEQYF. As DNA, the CDR3 is TGCGCCAGCAGCGATTCACAGGGGTTAAGCTCCTACGAGCAGTACTTC.

The rearrangement uses TRBV12-5 and TRBJ1-5, with D perhaps matching TRBD1 (6 bases). The CDR3 extends over 22 amino acids. The V end was cut by 3 bases, the J end by 0 bases, with 30 bases between. Germline values: CDR1 LGHNT, CDR2 FRNRAP. The CDR3 DNA is TGTGCTAGTGGTTTTCTTCCTTCCTCCGGGACATCCGAAAGGATTAGCAATCAGCCCCAGCATTTT. Translation gives CASGFLPSSGTSERISNQPQHF.

V usage is TRBV30 and J usage is TRBJ1-6, with 8 positions matching TRBD1. After removal of 4 bases from V and 7 bases from J, the junction contained 6 bases not matched to a gene. The CDR3 is 14 amino acids. CDR1 is GTSNPN and CDR2 is SVGIG in the germline V gene (reference sequence). The CDR3 sequence is CAWTGTGGNSPLHF. The CDR3 coding sequence is TGTGCCTGGACCGGAACAGGGGGGAATTCACCCCTCCACTTT.

Concerning this clone itself: One end of the junction is discordant with germline, which a read error may explain. The V and J genes are TRBV7-2 and TRBJ2-2; 9 bases are shared with TRBD1. In germline, CDR1 is SGHTA, CDR2 FQGNSA. This CDR3 comprises 15 residues. CDR3 loop: CASILGTGSTGELFF. CDR3 DNA: TGTGCCAGCATCTTAGGGACAGGGAGCACCGGGGAGCTGTTTTTT.

This clone was detected only once. V usage is TRBV4-2 and J usage is TRBJ1-3; the D gene is possibly TRBD1 (5 bases). Trimming took off 3 bases at V and 0 bases at J, with 21 bases between the two ends. CDR3 length equals 19 residues. Germline V gene lookup returns CDR1 LGHNA and CDR2 YNFKEQ. The DNA for the CDR3 is TGTGCCAGCAGCCACGCCCTTCCGGCACAGGTGAACTCTGGAAACACCATATATTTT. It encodes CASSHALPAQVNSGNTIYF.